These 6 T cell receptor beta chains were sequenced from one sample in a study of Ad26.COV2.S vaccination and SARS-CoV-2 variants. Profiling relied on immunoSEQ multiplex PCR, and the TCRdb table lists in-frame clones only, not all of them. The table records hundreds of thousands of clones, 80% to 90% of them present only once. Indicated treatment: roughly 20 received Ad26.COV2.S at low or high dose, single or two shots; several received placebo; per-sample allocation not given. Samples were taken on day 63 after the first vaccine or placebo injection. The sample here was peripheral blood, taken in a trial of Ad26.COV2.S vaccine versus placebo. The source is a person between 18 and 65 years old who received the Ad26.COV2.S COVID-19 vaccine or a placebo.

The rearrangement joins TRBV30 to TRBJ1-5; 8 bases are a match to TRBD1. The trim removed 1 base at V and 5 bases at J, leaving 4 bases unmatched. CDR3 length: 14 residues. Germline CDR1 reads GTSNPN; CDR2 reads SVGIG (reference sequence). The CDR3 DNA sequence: TGTGCCTGGAGTGCTGACAGGGGCTATCAGCCCCAGCATTTT. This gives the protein CAWSADRGYQPQHF.

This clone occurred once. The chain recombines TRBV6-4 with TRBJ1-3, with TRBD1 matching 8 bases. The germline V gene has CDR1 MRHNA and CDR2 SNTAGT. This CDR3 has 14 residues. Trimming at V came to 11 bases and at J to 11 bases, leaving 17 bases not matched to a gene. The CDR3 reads CAGSQDRDDQAIYF. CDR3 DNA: TGTGCCGGCTCCCAGGACAGGGACGACCAAGCCATATATTTT.

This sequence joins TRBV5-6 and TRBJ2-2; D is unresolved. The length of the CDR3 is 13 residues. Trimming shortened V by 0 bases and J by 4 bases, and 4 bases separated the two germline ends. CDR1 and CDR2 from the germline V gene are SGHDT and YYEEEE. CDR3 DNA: TGTGCCAGCAGCTTGGAAGCCACCGGGGAGCTGTTTTTT. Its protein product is CASSLEATGELFF.

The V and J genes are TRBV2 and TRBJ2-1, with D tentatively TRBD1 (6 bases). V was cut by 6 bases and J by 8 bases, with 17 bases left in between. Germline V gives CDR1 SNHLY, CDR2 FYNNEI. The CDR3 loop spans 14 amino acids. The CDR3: CASRAPGTIHEQFF. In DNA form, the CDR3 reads TGTGCCAGCAGGGCCCCCGGGACAATTCATGAGCAGTTCTTC. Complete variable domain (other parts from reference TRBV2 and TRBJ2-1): EPEVTQTPSHQVTQMGQEVILRCVPISNHLYFYWYRQILGQKVEFLVSFYNNEISEKSEIFDDQFSVERPDGSNFTLKIRSTKLEDSAMYFCASRAPGTIHEQFFGPGTRLTVL.

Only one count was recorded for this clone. CDR3 sequence (DNA): TGTGCCACCTCCCCTAGCGGGGGGGCGGGGGATGAGCAGTTCTTC. Translation gives CATSPSGGAGDEQFF. The chain combines TRBV25-1 with TRBJ2-1; 12 bases are a match to TRBD2. This CDR3 is 15 amino acids long. Germline CDR1 reads MGHDK; CDR2 reads SYGVNS. V lost 10 bases to trimming and J lost 8 bases; unmatched junction nucleotides: 12.

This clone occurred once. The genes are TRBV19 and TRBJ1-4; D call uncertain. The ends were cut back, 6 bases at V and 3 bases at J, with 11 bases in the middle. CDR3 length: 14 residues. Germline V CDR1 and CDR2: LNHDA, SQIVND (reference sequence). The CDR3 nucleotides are TGTGCCAGTAGGGTCGCGGTGGCTAATGAAAAACTGTTTTTT. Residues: CASRVAVANEKLFF.